Detailed here is one T cell receptor (beta chain). The entry originates in a study of OX40 agonist ivuxolimab in advanced cancers. Study context: Ivuxolimab, an antibody acting as an agonist of OX40 (CD134), was used to treat patients. There were three patients with partial responses, one having hepatocellular carcinoma and two cutaneous melanoma.

Only in-frame clones appear in the TCRdb table, and some are missing; sequencing was by immunoSEQ multiplex PCR. The table has roughly 12,000 clones, approximately 90% seen once. Germline V CDR1 and CDR2: SQVTM, ANQGSEA. The V gene lost 2 bases and the J gene lost 3 bases, with 14 bases spanning the gap. The CDR3 is 15 residues long. The sample was CD4+ or CD8+ T cells sorted from blood, taken in a trial of the OX40 agonist ivuxolimab. The receptor's source is an adult with an advanced solid tumor such as melanoma, head and neck, liver or kidney cancer. V gene TRBV29-1 combines with J gene TRBJ2-1; possibly TRBD1 for D (6 bases). CDR3 coding DNA: TGCAGCGTTGAAAAGGGGCCGACAGGCTACAATGAGCAGTTCTTC. Protein: CSVEKGPTGYNEQFF.